This T cell receptor (beta chain) was obtained from a study of blood T cell repertoires in COVID-19 (TCRdb year 2020). Regarding the research as a whole: The collaborator samples originated in the United States, Italy and Spain and spanned the acute and convalescent phases of COVID-19. The repertoires were released in a freely available public database meant as a resource for research on the immune response to SARS-CoV-2. Where available, HLA class I and class II types were obtained from metadata supplied by the sample provider rather than from assay-based typing. The prospective study material was composed of cDNA or gDNA derived from T cells, B-cell-depleted T cells, or PBMCs. A de-identified subject ID, COVID-19 status, age in years and sex were almost always included in the sample metadata. The samples were drawn from the first 160 participants of the ongoing ImmuneRACE study and from some 1,300 subjects provided by 6 global collaborators. The dataset comprised deeply sampled blood TCRbeta repertoires from subjects exposed to, actively infected with, or recovered from COVID-19. What the work shows at the level of the full study, not this receptor alone: The amount of clinical and demographic metadata varied by source and participant and was provided uncurated.

Comments on this clone: Its antigen is still unknown. Base qualities are not recorded, but no much larger clone differs from it by a single base.

The immunoSEQ Assay, a bias-controlled multiplex PCR, was used to amplify TCRbeta CDR3 regions from genomic DNA. In the source study's methods: The number of nucleated cells in each sample was estimated by amplification of reference gene primers within the assay. Sequence reads were collapsed and filtered to measure the absolute abundance of every unique TCRbeta CDR3 rearrangement. For each sample, productive Simpson clonality was calculated as the square root of Simpson's diversity index across productive rearrangements. TCRdb provides this immuneACCESS table in a form limited to in-frame rearrangements. Some clones are lacking; in checked studies, under half of them reflect an unresolved V gene, and why the rest are absent is not known. V, J and clone size are taken as reported in that table, and D and trimming were inferred from the DNA itself. Within this sample are approximately 300,000 clones, with around nine tenths of them counted one time only. The ten largest clones capture 1% of the sample.

Each collaborating institution followed its own protocols to collect whole blood in K2EDTA tubes. For TCRbeta analysis, collaborators shipped samples in one of three forms: frozen whole blood, isolated PBMCs, or DNA extracted from either of those sample types. Its CDR3 holds 16 amino acids, cysteine through phenylalanine. Only the CDR3 part of the read is kept: 48 bases, read in frame from the first base. V has 3 bases trimmed and J has 8 bases trimmed; junction bases matching no gene number 9. CDR1 is given as KGHSH and CDR2 as LQKENI, both from the germline V gene. This TCR derives from a man over 45 with active or convalescent COVID-19. Source material: peripheral blood. The chain was built from TRBV18 and TRBJ1-6, and 8 junction bases match TRBD1. The CDR3 corresponds to CASSPPGTGYDSPLHF. The nucleotide sequence reads TGTGCCAGCTCACCGCCCGGGACAGGCTACGATTCACCCCTCCACTTT.